This T cell receptor (beta chain) is drawn from a study of blood T cell repertoires in COVID-19. Looking at the study overall: Acute-phase and convalescent COVID-19 samples originated in the United States, Italy and Spain.

The CDR3 runs to 12 residues. V lost 7 bases and J 1 base, leaving 5 bases between the germline ends. Details on this clone: Other nucleotide sequences in the sample specify the same CDR3.

Profiling relied on immunoSEQ multiplex PCR, and the TCRdb table lists in-frame clones only, not all of them. The table includes under 350,000 clones, roughly nine tenths detected once. Participants had their cohort set by participant-reported clinical history. The V call is TRBV12-3 or TRBV12-4, the J call TRBJ1-5; D gene unclear. The sequencing input was PBMCs or T cells enriched from blood (not recorded which). The clonotype originates from a woman aged 55-69 years who had recovered from COVID-19. Here the CDR3 reads CASTQSNQPQHF. Here the CDR3 DNA reads TGTGCCAGCACCCAGAGCAATCAGCCCCAGCATTTT.